The 7 T cell receptor beta chains reported below all come from one sample, sequenced in a study of blood T cell repertoires in COVID-19. Method: immunoSEQ multiplex PCR; TCRdb's copy keeps in-frame clones and lacks some. The table has under 250,000 clones, about nine tenths seen once. The sample taken for sequencing was peripheral blood. The receptors here all came from a middle-aged man with COVID-19, enrolled during active disease.

This sequence joins TRBV5-1 and TRBJ2-2; 11 bases line up with TRBD1. The CDR3 totals 18 residues. Looked up from germline, CDR1 is SGHRS and CDR2 is YFSETQ. The V segment lost 2 bases and the J segment 0 bases; nucleotides outside the gene matches: 6. CDR3 region: CASSFLDRGPTNTGELFF. DNA of the CDR3: TGCGCCAGCAGCTTTTTGGACAGGGGGCCGACGAACACCGGGGAGCTGTTTTTT.

Concerning this clone: The identical CDR3 is also encoded by other nucleotide sequences in the sample. The J gene is TRBJ1-3, the V gene TRBV5-1; D unresolved. V was trimmed by 0 bases and J by 0 bases, leaving 4 bases between them. The length of the CDR3 is 14 residues. Germline V gene lookup returns CDR1 SGHRS and CDR2 YFSETQ. The CDR3 reads CASSLASSGNTIYF. The CDR3 bases are TGCGCCAGCAGCTTGGCCAGCTCTGGAAACACCATATATTTT.

As regards this clone: At one of its ends the junction is not consistent with the germline gene, which may arise from a read error. The chain combines TRBV11-2 with TRBJ2-5, with no clear D. From germline, CDR1 is SGHAT and CDR2 FQNNGV. The CDR3 has 12 residues. The CDR3 DNA sequence: TGTGCCAGCAGCGCCGGTCCCCCGGTATTAAACTTC. Its protein product is CASSAGPPVLNF.

This clone was counted a single time. This chain joins TRBV4-3 and TRBJ1-3; perhaps TRBD1 as D (6 bases). The CDR3 extends over 15 amino acids. Germline CDR1 and CDR2: LGHNA and YSLEER. Trimming stripped 2 bases from V and 1 base from J, with 9 bases between. CDR3 in DNA: TGCGCCAGCAGCCAACATCAGGGGTCTGGAAACACCATATATTTT. Translated: CASSQHQGSGNTIYF.

The table lists this clone with a count of one. The rearrangement joins TRBV9 to TRBJ2-7, with TRBD2 as a possible D gene (5 bases). The germline gives CDR1 SGDLS, CDR2 YYNGEE. V was shortened by 1 base and J by 4 bases, with 12 bases between the two germline ends. CDR3 length: 14 amino acids. The CDR3 here is CASSVRQDWYEQYF. DNA for the CDR3: TGTGCCAGCAGCGTACGCCAGGACTGGTACGAGCAGTACTTC.

The chain is built from TRBV27 and TRBJ2-7; D gene unclear. The CDR3 spans 13 residues. Germline values: CDR1 MNHEY, CDR2 SMNVEV (reference sequence). The V gene lost 3 bases and the J gene lost 0 bases, with 6 bases spanning the gap. For the CDR3, the DNA is TGTGCCAGCAGTTTCTCCAGCTCCTACGAGCAGTACTTC. This gives the protein CASSFSSSYEQYF.

This chain links TRBV5-1 with TRBJ1-5; 8 bases fit TRBD1. Germline-derived CDR1 and CDR2 are SGHRS and YFSETQ. The CDR3 has 15 amino acids. J lost 4 bases, V lost 4 bases, and 7 bases had no gene match. The CDR3 region is CASSAGQGRNQPQHF. The CDR3 DNA follows: TGCGCCAGCAGCGCCGGACAGGGAAGGAATCAGCCCCAGCATTTT. Using reference TRBV5-1 and TRBJ1-5 for the parts outside the CDR3, the full variable domain is KAGVTQTPRYLIKTRGQQVTLSCSPISGHRSVSWYQQTPGQGLQFLFEYFSETQRNKGNFPGRFSGRQFSNSRSEMNVSTLELGDSALYLCASSAGQGRNQPQHFGDGTRLSIL.